This T cell receptor beta chain appears in the sequencing data of a study of T cell changes during pregnancy in multiple sclerosis (dated by TCRdb to between 2019 and 2020). As for the study more broadly: The study looked at changes in the T cell repertoire across pregnancy in women with multiple sclerosis.

The cysteine opens and the phenylalanine closes a CDR3 of 13 amino acids. The DNA shown is the 39-base CDR3, in frame from base 1. V trim: 9 bases; J trim: 6 bases; unmatched bases: 9. Via the germline V gene (reference sequence), CDR1 is PRHDT and CDR2 FYEKMQ. Libraries were prepared through the immunoSEQ multiplex PCR assay. The source is immuneACCESS, and TCRdb retained only in-frame sequences with V and J called. Part of the clones is not carried over; for the studies checked, unresolved V genes explain less than half of this, and the remainder is unexplained. The sample contains tens of thousands of clones, approximately 86% of them found a single time. Of the sample, more than 1.5% is held by the ten largest clones. As to this clone: Its specific antigen is unknown. Per-nucleotide qualities are absent, and no much larger clonotype sits a single base away.

This TCR derives from a female donor with multiple sclerosis, enrolled in a pregnancy study. The sample here was peripheral blood, taken in the first trimester of pregnancy. The V and J segments used are TRBV13 and TRBJ2-7; 9 bases in between match TRBD2. The nucleotide sequence reads TGTGCCAGTGCAGAGCGGGAGGCGCTCGAGCAGTACTTC. This yields the protein CASAEREALEQYF.